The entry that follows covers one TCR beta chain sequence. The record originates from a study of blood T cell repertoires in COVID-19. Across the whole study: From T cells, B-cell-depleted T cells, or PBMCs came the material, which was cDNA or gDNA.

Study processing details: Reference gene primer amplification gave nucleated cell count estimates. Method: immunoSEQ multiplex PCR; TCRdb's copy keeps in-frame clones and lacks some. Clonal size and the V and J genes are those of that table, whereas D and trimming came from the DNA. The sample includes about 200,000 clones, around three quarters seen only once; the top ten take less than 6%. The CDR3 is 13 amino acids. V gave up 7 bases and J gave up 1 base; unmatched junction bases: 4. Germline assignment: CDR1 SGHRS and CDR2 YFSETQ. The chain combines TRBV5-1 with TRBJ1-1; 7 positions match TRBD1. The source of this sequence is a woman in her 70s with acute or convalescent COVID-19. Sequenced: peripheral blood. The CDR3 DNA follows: TGCGCCAGCTATGGGACAGCGAACACTGAAGCTTTCTTT. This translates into CASYGTANTEAFF.